The rows below give T cell receptor beta chains drawn from one sample of a study of blood T cell repertoires in COVID-19. The repertoire was sequenced with immunoSEQ multiplex PCR; TCRdb's copy has only in-frame clones and lacks some. The table records 160,000 or so clones, about 86% of them present only once. The sequenced sample consisted of peripheral blood. The receptors originated from a woman older than 75 with acute or convalescent COVID-19. CDR3s leave out the opening cysteine and the closing phenylalanine or tryptophan.

TRBV10-3	TRBJ2-1	AIRPVAGGPGDEQF
TRBV7-3	TRBJ2-1	ASSTDRAREQF
TRBV5-1	TRBJ2-5	ASSLIAQGETQY
TRBV6-1	TRBJ2-3	ASSDSTGNTQY
TRBV7-8	TRBJ1-5	ASSLYQGGSRPQH
TRBV3-1/TRBV3-2	TRBJ2-7	ASSETRGEQY
TRBV5-1	TRBJ2-1	ASSTGTSGMGEQF
TRBV10-3	TRBJ2-3	AAKSRAGEITDTQY
TRBV7-9	TRBJ1-1	ASSPPGQGVQANTEAF
TRBV20-1	TRBJ2-7	SARMSLEQY
TRBV19	TRBJ1-5	ASTGGSGNQPQH
TRBV7-2	TRBJ2-7	ASSLNREVTYEQY
TRBV15	TRBJ2-7	ATSRDKTSGATYEQY
TRBV7-9	TRBJ2-1	ASSLFPSGNRQFSEQF
TRBV11-3	TRBJ2-2	ASRLIAGSNTGELF
TRBV7-9	TRBJ2-3	ASSLRLAPDTQY
TRBV27	TRBJ1-6	ASSLRPGWSPLH
TRBV15	TRBJ1-4	ATSRVTTNEKLF
TRBV4-2	TRBJ1-5	ASSQDRGQPQH
TRBV19	TRBJ1-5	ASSIVEWPQH
TRBV3-1/TRBV3-2	TRBJ1-4	ASSRPARGFEKLF
TRBV9	TRBJ2-7	ASSVVAAGGEQY
TRBV5-1	TRBJ1-2	ASSPGQGHYGYT
TRBV18	TRBJ2-7	ASSPRTGSSYEQY
TRBV19	TRBJ2-1	ASRRAEGGQF
TRBV25-1	TRBJ2-1	ASSGTWTGWDEQF
TRBV6-4	TRBJ2-1	ASSRDRINNEQF
TRBV28	TRBJ1-6	ASRPTGTYNSPLH
TRBV27	TRBJ2-1	ASSRTSGMYNEQF
TRBV25-1	TRBJ1-1	ASTQQGGRVF
TRBV7-9	TRBJ1-4	ASSARDRGGEKLF
TRBV5-8	TRBJ2-3	ASSGQGADTQY
TRBV25-1	TRBJ2-1	ASSILTSGRAYNEQF
TRBV6-1	TRBJ1-1	ASSELGTAKVNTEAF
TRBV4-2	TRBJ2-7	ASSQPAGTGSYEQY
TRBV14	TRBJ2-3	ASSLVAGGRTDTQY
TRBV29-1	TRBJ2-7	SVERGRYEQY
TRBV14	TRBJ2-4	ASSQQGARTKNIQY
TRBV7-6	TRBJ2-2	ASSLVVGELF
TRBV19	TRBJ2-7	ASNSPGTAGNEQY
TRBV4-3	TRBJ2-7	ASSQEWRASWTYEQY
TRBV19	TRBJ1-5	ASSMWQGDQPQH
TRBV7-6	TRBJ2-7	ASSLGGTATSYEQY
TRBV5-8	TRBJ1-5	ASSLVWQNQPQH
TRBV2	TRBJ1-5	ASREGTGGYQPQH
TRBV7-2	TRBJ2-1	ASSLAQGYEQF
TRBV18	TRBJ2-6	ASSPPRLAGGSTGANVLT
TRBV3-1/TRBV3-2	TRBJ2-7	ASSQDSGLAGGPSYEQY
TRBV28	TRBJ2-5	ASTRWGDTTQY
TRBV5-1	TRBJ1-3	ASSLTGGNTIY